These 20 T cell receptor beta chains came from one sample sequenced in a study of T-cell memory formation after mild COVID-19 (dated by TCRdb to about 2021). The protocol used for the library was 5' RACE. These reads were obtained on an Illumina NovaSeq 6000. TCRdb took the public reads, trimmed them with fastp at Q25, ran MiXCR for clone calling and kept in-frame beta chains. CDR3 protein duplicates are merged, each entry listing the most common genes and DNA. A total of more than 300,000 distinct CDR3 sequences appear in this sample, roughly an eighth of them only once. About 20% of the sample lies in the top ten. The sequenced sample was PBMCs or a T cell subset sorted from them (not recorded which). These receptors originate from a man between 18 and 29 years old who had mild COVID-19 (a few samples of this study predate the infection). The sample titles of this study are shuffled in the database, so cell type and time point are left out; the donor was told from shared clones.

This chain joins TRBV29-1 and TRBJ2-3, with unresolved D. Between the trimmed V and J ends, which lost 2 bases and 8 bases, there was a span of 17 bases. Germline loops: CDR1 SQVTM, CDR2 ANQGSEA. CDR3 size: 14 residues. The CDR3 loop reads CSVEPGPRGGTQYF. CDR3 sequence (DNA): TGCAGCGTTGAACCCGGACCCCGCGGCGGTACGCAGTATTTT.

This clonotype was recorded at least ten times. This rearrangement joins TRBV6-5 to TRBJ2-7; tentatively, D is TRBD1 or TRBD2 (5 bases each). The CDR3 covers 12 residues. With 6 bases removed from V and 1 base from J, the gap between germline ends came to 7 bases. The germline gives CDR1 MNHEY, CDR2 SVGAGI. Written as DNA, the CDR3 is TGTGCCAGCAGGAGGGGTTCCTACGAGCAGTACTTC. Translation: CASRRGSYEQYF.

V and J are TRBV15 and TRBJ2-1; 8 bases are a match to TRBD1. Unmatched junction bases numbered 6, after V lost 3 bases and J lost 5 bases. CDR1 and CDR2 from the germline V gene are LNHNV and YYDKDF (reference sequence). There are 15 residues in the CDR3. CDR3 in DNA: TGTGCCACCAGCAGGAGGGACAGGCAGAACAATGAGCAGTTCTTC. Amino acid sequence: CATSRRDRQNNEQFF.

This clonotype was seen more than once but under ten times. This chain uses TRBV4-2 with TRBJ1-2; D may be TRBD1 (5 bases). Trimming removed 5 bases from V and 7 bases from J, with 8 bases in between. Germline V gives CDR1 LGHNA, CDR2 YNFKEQ. This CDR3 contains 11 residues. This CDR3 is CASSYGAGYTF. In DNA, the CDR3 is TGTGCCAGCAGCTACGGGGCTGGCTACACCTTC.

This sequence joins TRBV20-1 and TRBJ2-5; TRBD2 aligns across 12 bases. The germline gives CDR1 DFQATT, CDR2 SNEGSKA (reference sequence). The V and J ends lost 1 base and 0 bases, in that order; junction bases with no gene match: 6. The CDR3 has 17 amino acids. The CDR3 sequence is CSARVGLAGGYQETQYF. Here the CDR3 DNA reads TGCAGTGCTAGAGTCGGCCTAGCGGGGGGGTACCAAGAGACCCAGTACTTC.

This clonotype came up many times. V gene TRBV23-1 combines with J gene TRBJ2-7; D not certain. TRBV23-1 counts as an open reading frame of uncertain function. This CDR3 region has 12 residues. V dropped 3 bases and J dropped 0 bases, with 3 bases sitting between them. The CDR3 sequence is CASSHSSYEQYF. Here the CDR3 DNA reads TGCGCCAGCAGTCACAGCTCCTACGAGCAGTACTTC.

This clonotype has a single count. The chain links TRBV6-2 or TRBV6-3 to TRBJ1-2; no firm D call. The CDR3 runs to 13 residues. Deletions cut 4 bases from V and 8 bases from J, with 14 bases between. The V gene's germline CDR1 is MNHEY and CDR2 SVGEGT. The CDR3 region is CASSSTGMEGYTF. As DNA, the CDR3 is TGTGCCAGCAGTTCCACCGGAATGGAGGGCTACACCTTC.

This clonotype occurred a few times. V gene TRBV7-2 combines with J gene TRBJ1-1; the D is unclear. V lost 5 bases, J lost 1 base, and 8 bases lay in between. Germline CDR1 is SGHTA and CDR2 is FQGNSA. The CDR3 has 13 amino acids. CDR3 amino acids: CASSGRRNTEAFF. CDR3 nucleotides: TGTGCCAGCAGCGGCCGGAGGAACACTGAAGCTTTCTTT.

The J gene is TRBJ2-2, the V gene TRBV9; TRBD2 agrees at 10 bases. The CDR3 extends over 17 amino acids. CDR1 is SGDLS, CDR2 YYNGEE, per germline. V shed 2 bases and J 4 bases; nucleotides not matched to a gene: 8. The CDR3 coding sequence is TGTGCCAGCAGCGTCCGAGCCCTAGCGGGGGCCACCGGGGAGCTGTTTTTT. As protein: CASSVRALAGATGELFF.

The V and J genes are TRBV15 and TRBJ2-7; D remains ambiguous. CDR3 size: 14 residues. Trimming removed 0 bases at V and 4 bases at J, with 10 bases between. Germline CDR1 is LNHNV and CDR2 is YYDKDF (reference sequence). The CDR3 region is CATSREYSYYEQYV. In DNA form, the CDR3 reads TGTGCCACCAGCAGAGAGTACAGCTATTACGAGCAGTACGTC.

The V call is TRBV7-3, the J call TRBJ2-3, with D perhaps matching TRBD1 or TRBD2 (6 bases each). CDR1 SGHTA and CDR2 FQGTGA come from the germline V gene. V dropped 4 bases and J dropped 4 bases, with 15 bases sitting between them. The CDR3 covers 15 residues. CDR3 amino acids: CASSSLGGLADTQYF. The DNA for the CDR3 is TGTGCCAGCAGCTCACTTGGGGGGCTGGCAGATACGCAGTATTTT.

This clonotype was recorded many times. The V gene is TRBV7-8, the J gene TRBJ2-3; D is unclear. Germline CDR1 is SGHVS and CDR2 is FQNEAQ. Between the trimmed V and J ends, which lost 2 bases and 2 bases, there was a span of 11 bases. CDR3 length: 15 residues. The CDR3 coding sequence is TGTGCCAGCAGCTTAAAACGTTTCCTCACAGATACGCAGTATTTT. Translated, it gives CASSLKRFLTDTQYF. The variable domain in full, completed from reference TRBV7-8 and TRBJ2-3, reads GAGVSQSPRYKVAKRGQDVALRCDPISGHVSLFWYQQALGQGPEFLTYFQNEAQLDKSGLPSDRFFAERPEGSVSTLKIQRTQQEDSAVYLCASSLKRFLTDTQYFGPGTRLTVL.

The chain is built from TRBV6-5 and TRBJ1-1; tentative D call: TRBD1 (5 bases). Germline CDR1 and CDR2: MNHEY and SVGAGI. Trimming removed 7 bases at V and 4 bases at J, with 13 bases between. The CDR3 runs 13 residues. CDR3 bases: TGTGCCAGCAATATCAGGGATTCCACTGAAGCTTTCTTT. Residues: CASNIRDSTEAFF.

The V gene is TRBV6-1, the J gene TRBJ2-1, with 8 bases that match TRBD2. J gave up 4 bases and V 2 bases, and 4 bases lay outside the gene matches. In germline, CDR1 is MNHNS, CDR2 SASEGT. The CDR3 extends over 15 amino acids. CDR3 sequence reads: CASSENSGGYNEQFF. DNA of the CDR3: TGTGCCAGCAGTGAAAACAGCGGGGGATACAATGAGCAGTTCTTC.

Many counts were recorded for this clonotype. The V call is TRBV11-2, the J call TRBJ1-5, with TRBD1 as a possible D gene (5 bases). The length of the CDR3 is 16 residues. Germline V gene data show CDR1 as SGHAT and CDR2 as FQNNGV. Trimming stripped 3 bases from V and 2 bases from J, with 14 bases between. CDR3 sequence reads: CASSFCGGMGNQPQHF. The DNA for the CDR3 is TGTGCCAGCAGCTTCTGTGGGGGGATGGGCAATCAGCCCCAGCATTTT.

Here the CDR3 reads CASSLKGVWALGPSGANVLTF. CDR3 DNA sequence: TGTGCCAGCAGTTTAAAGGGGGTATGGGCGCTGGGTCCATCTGGGGCCAACGTCCTGACTTTC. The chain employs TRBV28 and TRBJ2-6; D might be TRBD1 (6 bases). Looked up from germline, CDR1 is MDHEN and CDR2 is SYDVKM. The V end lost 2 bases, the J end lost 1 base, and 24 bases lay between the germline ends. This CDR3 contains 21 residues.

V is TRBV12-3 or TRBV12-4 and J is TRBJ1-1, with TRBD1 matching over 7 bases. Trimming at V came to 6 bases and at J to 3 bases, leaving 10 bases not matched to a gene. The CDR3 has 15 amino acids. The CDR3 loop is CASSPAGTAYTEAFF. CDR3 DNA: TGTGCCAGCAGCCCAGCCGGGACAGCTTACACTGAAGCTTTCTTT.

This clonotype came up many times. This rearrangement joins TRBV5-4 to TRBJ1-1; D gene uncertain. Trimming shortened V by 4 bases and J by 3 bases, and 7 bases separated the two germline ends. The germline gives CDR1 SGHNT, CDR2 YYREEE (reference sequence). The CDR3 spans 12 residues. The chain's CDR3 is CASSRGDTEAFF. CDR3 sequence (DNA): TGTGCCAGCAGCCGTGGTGACACTGAAGCTTTCTTT.

The rearrangement joins TRBV30 to TRBJ1-2; no definite D call. Trimming cost V 2 bases and J 7 bases, with 11 bases left between them. Germline V gene data show CDR1 as GTSNPN and CDR2 as SVGIG (reference sequence). The CDR3 is made up of 12 amino acids. The CDR3 DNA follows: TGTGCCTGGAGTTCCTCTATCGGTGGCTACACCTTC. Protein: CAWSSSIGGYTF. The variable domain in full, with the rest retrieved from reference TRBV30 and TRBJ1-2, is SQTIHQWPATLVQPVGSPLSLECTVEGTSNPNLYWYRQAAGRGLQLLFYSVGIGQISSEVPQNLSASRPQDRQFILSSKKLLLSDSGFYLCAWSSSIGGYTFGSGTRLTVV.

The rearrangement joins TRBV6-6 to TRBJ2-3, with 16 bases identical to TRBD2. This CDR3 has 18 amino acids. V was clipped by 5 bases and J by 4 bases; unmatched bases: 9. The V gene's germline CDR1 is MNHNY and CDR2 SVGAGI (reference sequence). CDR3 residues: CASSPPGLAGGHPDTQYF. The CDR3, as DNA: TGTGCCAGCAGTCCTCCGGGACTAGCGGGGGGGCACCCAGATACGCAGTATTTT.